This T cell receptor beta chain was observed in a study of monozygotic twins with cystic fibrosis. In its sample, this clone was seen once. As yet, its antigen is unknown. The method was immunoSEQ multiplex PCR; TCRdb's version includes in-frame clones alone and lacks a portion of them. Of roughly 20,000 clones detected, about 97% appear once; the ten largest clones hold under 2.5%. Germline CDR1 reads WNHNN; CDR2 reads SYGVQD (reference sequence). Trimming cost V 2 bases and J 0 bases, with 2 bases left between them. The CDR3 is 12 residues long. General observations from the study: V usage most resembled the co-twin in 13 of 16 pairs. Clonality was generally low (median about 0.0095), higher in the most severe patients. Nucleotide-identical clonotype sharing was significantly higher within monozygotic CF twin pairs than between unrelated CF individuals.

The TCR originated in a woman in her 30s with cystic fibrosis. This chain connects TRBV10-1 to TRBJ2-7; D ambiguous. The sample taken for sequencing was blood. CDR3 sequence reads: CASSETSYEQYF. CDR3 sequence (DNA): TGCGCCAGCAGTGAGACCTCCTACGAGCAGTACTTC.